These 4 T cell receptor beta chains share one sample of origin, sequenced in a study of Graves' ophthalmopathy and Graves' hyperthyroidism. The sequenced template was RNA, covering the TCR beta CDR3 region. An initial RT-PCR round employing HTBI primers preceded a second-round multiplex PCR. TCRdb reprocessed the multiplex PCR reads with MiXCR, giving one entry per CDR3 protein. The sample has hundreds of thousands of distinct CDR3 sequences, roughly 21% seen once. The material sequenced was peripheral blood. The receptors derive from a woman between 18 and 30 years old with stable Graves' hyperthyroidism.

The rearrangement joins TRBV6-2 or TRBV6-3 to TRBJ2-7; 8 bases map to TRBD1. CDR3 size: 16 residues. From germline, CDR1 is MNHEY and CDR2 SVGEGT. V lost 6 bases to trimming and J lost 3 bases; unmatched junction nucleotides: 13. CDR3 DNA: TGTGCCAGCAGCCCCGGACCATCAGGGGGCCTCTACGAGCAGTACTTC. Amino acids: CASSPGPSGGLYEQYF.

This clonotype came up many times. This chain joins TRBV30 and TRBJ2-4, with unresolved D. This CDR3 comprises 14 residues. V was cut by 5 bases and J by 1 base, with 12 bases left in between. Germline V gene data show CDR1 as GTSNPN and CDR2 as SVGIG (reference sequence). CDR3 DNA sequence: TGTGCCTGGGATGGGGAAAACGCCAAAAACATTCAGTACTTC. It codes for CAWDGENAKNIQYF.

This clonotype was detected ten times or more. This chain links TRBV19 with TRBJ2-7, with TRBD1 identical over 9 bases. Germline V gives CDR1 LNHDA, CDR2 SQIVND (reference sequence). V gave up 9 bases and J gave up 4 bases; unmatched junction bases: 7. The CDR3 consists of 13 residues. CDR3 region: CASSGQGIYEQYF. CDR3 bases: TGTGCCAGCTCCGGACAGGGGATTTACGAGCAGTACTTC.

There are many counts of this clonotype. CDR3 in DNA: TGTGCCAGCAGTCCCGGGACTCCGGGGGGGAACGAGCAGTACTTC. It codes for CASSPGTPGGNEQYF. The rearrangement joins TRBV28 to TRBJ2-7; 8 bases are shared with TRBD2. V lost 5 bases, J lost 5 bases, and 11 bases stayed unmatched. The length of the CDR3 is 15 residues. Germline V gene lookup returns CDR1 MDHEN and CDR2 SYDVKM.